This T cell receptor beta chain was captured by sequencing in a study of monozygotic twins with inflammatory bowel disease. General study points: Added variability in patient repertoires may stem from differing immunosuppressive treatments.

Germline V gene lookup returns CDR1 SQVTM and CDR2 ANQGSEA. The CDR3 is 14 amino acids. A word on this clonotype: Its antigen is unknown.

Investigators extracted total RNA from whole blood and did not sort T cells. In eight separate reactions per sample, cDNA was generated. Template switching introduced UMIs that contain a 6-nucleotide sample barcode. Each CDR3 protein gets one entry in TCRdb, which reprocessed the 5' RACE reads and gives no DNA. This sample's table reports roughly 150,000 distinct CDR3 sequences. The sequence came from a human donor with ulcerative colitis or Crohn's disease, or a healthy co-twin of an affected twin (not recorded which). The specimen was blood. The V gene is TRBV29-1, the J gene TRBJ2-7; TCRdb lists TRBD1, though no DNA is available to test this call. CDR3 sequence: CSVALQGLRNEQYF.